This paragraph covers one T cell receptor beta chain sequence. Clones were sequenced by immunoSEQ multiplex PCR, and TCRdb holds only the in-frame ones, with some missing. Of approximately 40,000 clones in the sample, about nine tenths were seen once. These data are taken from a study of sequential checkpoint blockade in melanoma. Background on the study: Arm A got nivolumab then ipilimumab; arm B the reverse, 1:1. After both sequences, patients received maintenance nivolumab.

The treatment is: randomized to nivolumab then ipilimumab (arm A) or the reverse (arm B). DNA-damaging chemotherapy had not been given to any patient beforehand. Sorted cells were live CD3+CD8+, lacking CD19 and CD56, from PBMCs. The germline V gene encodes CDR1 MNHEY and CDR2 SVGAGI. V was clipped by 6 bases and J by 0 bases; unmatched bases: 5. The CDR3 is made up of 14 amino acids. The sequence derives from a human donor with melanoma. V is TRBV6-5 and J is TRBJ2-7, with 7 bases lining up with TRBD1. This specimen was CD8+ T cells sorted from blood (inferred from file names), taken from a patient given nivolumab and ipilimumab in sequence. The CDR3 region is CASRGQLSSYEQYF. The CDR3 DNA reads TGTGCCAGCAGGGGACAGTTGAGCTCCTACGAGCAGTACTTC.